Following are 28 T cell receptor beta chains from one sample sequenced in a study of circulating and synovial CD4+ cells in juvenile arthritis. The data were produced by immunoSEQ multiplex PCR, yet TCRdb's version contains in-frame clones alone and is incomplete. The repertoire holds roughly 33,000 clones, with 90% to 95% as singletons. The sequenced sample was CD4+ T cells from blood. Every receptor here comes from a human donor with juvenile idiopathic arthritis.

The gene calls are TRBV5-4 and TRBJ1-2; D not resolved. From germline, CDR1 is SGHNT and CDR2 YYREEE (reference sequence). There are 13 residues in the CDR3. Between the trimmed V and J ends, which lost 0 bases and 7 bases, there was a span of 10 bases. CDR3 in amino acids: CASSLAGVSGYTF. Here the CDR3 DNA reads TGTGCCAGCAGCTTGGCCGGGGTTAGTGGCTACACCTTC. Filled out from reference TRBV5-4 and TRBJ1-2, the complete variable domain reads ETGVTQSPTHLIKTRGQQVTLRCSSQSGHNTVSWYQQALGQGPQFIFQYYREEENGRGNFPPRFSGLQFPNYSSELNVNALELDDSALYLCASSLAGVSGYTFGSGTRLTVV.

This clone was detected only once. The rearrangement uses TRBV19 and TRBJ1-4, with TRBD1 matching 8 bases. The CDR3 runs 16 residues. Germline V gene data show CDR1 as LNHDA and CDR2 as SQIVND (reference sequence). V shed 6 bases and J 2 bases; nucleotides not matched to a gene: 8. Written as DNA, the CDR3 is TGTGCCAGTAGCGTCTCAGGGGGCTGGACTAATGAAAAACTGTTTTTT. It specifies CASSVSGGWTNEKLFF.

CDR3 nucleotides: TGCGCCAGCAGCCCGGGACAGGGGGCGCGAGGCTACACCTTC. Protein: CASSPGQGARGYTF. This rearrangement joins TRBV4-3 to TRBJ1-2; TRBD1 matches at 12 bases. Trimming cost V 4 bases and J 8 bases; bases outside gene matches: 5. CDR3 length: 14 amino acids. Germline V gene lookup returns CDR1 LGHNA and CDR2 YSLEER.

This clone was seen just once. The chain links TRBV5-5 to TRBJ2-6; a weak D match, TRBD2 (5 bases). Trimming removed 0 bases from V and 2 bases from J, with 9 bases in between. This CDR3 is 16 amino acids long. Germline loops: CDR1 SGHKS, CDR2 YYEKEE (reference sequence). The CDR3, as DNA: TGTGCCAGCAGCTTGGCCCGGACTGCTGGGGCCAACGTCCTGACTTTC. Translation: CASSLARTAGANVLTF.

This clone was counted a single time. V gene TRBV4-3 combines with J gene TRBJ2-1; D is uncertain. Germline V CDR1 and CDR2: LGHNA, YSLEER. The CDR3 sequence is 16 residues long. Trimming stripped 0 bases from V and 0 bases from J, with 9 bases between. For the CDR3, the DNA is TGCGCCAGCAGCCAAGAGTGGCGGTCCTCCTACAATGAGCAGTTCTTC. Protein product: CASSQEWRSSYNEQFF.

The gene calls are TRBV9 and TRBJ2-5, with D uncertain. Trimming took 3 bases from V and 2 from J, leaving 8 bases between them. The CDR3 consists of 13 residues. Germline V gives CDR1 SGDLS, CDR2 YYNGEE. The CDR3 protein is CASSGQKQETQYF. The CDR3 DNA reads as TGTGCCAGCAGCGGCCAGAAACAAGAGACCCAGTACTTC. Full variable domain (outside the CDR3, taken from reference TRBV9 and TRBJ2-5): DSGVTQTPKHLITATGQRVTLRCSPRSGDLSVYWYQQSLDQGLQFLIQYYNGEERAKGNILERFSAQQFPDLHSELNLSSLELGDSALYFCASSGQKQETQYFGPGTRLLVL.

J is TRBJ2-1 and V is TRBV2; 11 positions agree with TRBD2. V gave up 6 bases and J gave up 6 bases; unmatched junction bases: 7. The CDR3 spans 15 residues. In germline, CDR1 is SNHLY, CDR2 FYNNEI. CDR3 region: CASSFGTSGTNEQFF. The CDR3 region has the DNA TGTGCCAGCAGCTTCGGGACTAGCGGAACCAATGAGCAGTTCTTC.

The rearrangement joins TRBV15 to TRBJ2-7, with D unresolved. The germline gives CDR1 LNHNV, CDR2 YYDKDF (reference sequence). This CDR3 comprises 14 residues. Trimming left V 0 bases short and J 3 bases short, with 9 bases between. The CDR3 bases are TGTGCCACCAGCAGAGATCCCGGTAGCTACGAGCAGTACTTC. The encoded protein is CATSRDPGSYEQYF.

The rearrangement uses TRBV15 and TRBJ1-1; tentative D call: TRBD1 (6 bases). This CDR3 comprises 15 residues. Germline CDR1 is LNHNV and CDR2 is YYDKDF (reference sequence). Trimming removed 0 bases at V and 3 bases at J, with 11 bases between. This CDR3 is CATSREQGSDTEAFF. CDR3 coding DNA: TGTGCCACCAGCAGAGAACAGGGAAGTGACACTGAAGCTTTCTTT.

V gene TRBV5-1 combines with J gene TRBJ2-7; D gene ambiguous. Trimming took 0 bases from V and 6 from J, leaving 16 bases between them. The V gene's germline CDR1 is SGHRS and CDR2 YFSETQ. The CDR3 consists of 15 residues. The chain's CDR3 is CASSLAPRMIGEQYF. The CDR3 region has the DNA TGCGCCAGCAGCTTGGCCCCTCGAATGATCGGCGAGCAGTACTTC.

This clone was observed a few times. CDR3 sequence: CASSPTGVVTGNTIYF. CDR3 DNA sequence: TGTGCCAGCAGTCCCACAGGGGTGGTAACTGGAAACACCATATATTTT. This chain links TRBV2 with TRBJ1-3; 7 positions match TRBD1. Germline values: CDR1 SNHLY, CDR2 FYNNEI. There are 16 residues in the CDR3. J was trimmed by 2 bases and V by 5 bases; bases with no gene match: 9.

The V call is TRBV28, the J call TRBJ2-1, with D tentatively TRBD2 (5 bases). The V and J ends lost 4 bases and 0 bases respectively, with 13 bases between them. Germline CDR1 is MDHEN and CDR2 is SYDVKM. CDR3 length: 16 residues. CDR3 in DNA: TGTGCCAGCAGTTCCATTCGACTACCCTCCTACAATGAGCAGTTCTTC. The encoded protein is CASSSIRLPSYNEQFF.

The chain couples TRBV19 to TRBJ1-1; a weak D match, TRBD1 (5 bases). Per germline, CDR1 LNHDA and CDR2 SQIVND (reference sequence). The CDR3 loop spans 13 amino acids. V gave up 7 bases and J gave up 2 bases, with 11 bases separating them. The CDR3 bases are TGTGCCAGTACTAGGACAACCAACACTGAAGCTTTCTTT. Amino acids: CASTRTTNTEAFF.

This chain uses TRBV21-1 with TRBJ2-1; the DNA was not compared with TRBD2, the D call given in the table. TRBV21-1 is a pseudogene segment. This CDR3 contains 14 residues. CDR3 bases: TGTGCCCCCCCTCGCGGGAGGGCCGTTAATGAGCAGTTCTTC. Amino acids: CAPPRGRAVNEQFF.

This clone was detected only once. J is TRBJ1-1 and V is TRBV18; TRBD1 agrees at 10 bases. Trimming at V came to 3 bases and at J to 8 bases, leaving 6 bases not matched to a gene. CDR1 and CDR2 from the germline V gene are KGHSH and LQKENI. The CDR3 contains 14 residues. CDR3 sequence: CASSPAGTGAEAFF. CDR3 coding DNA: TGTGCCAGCTCACCCGCCGGGACAGGGGCCGAAGCTTTCTTT. The full variable domain, rest sourced from reference TRBV18 and TRBJ1-1, is NAGVMQNPRHLVRRRGQEARLRCSPMKGHSHVYWYRQLPEEGLKFMVYLQKENIIDESGMPKERFSAEFPKEGPSILRIQQVVRGDSAAYFCASSPAGTGAEAFFGQGTRLTVV.

The genes are TRBV18 and TRBJ1-4; 8 positions agree with TRBD1. The V gene's germline CDR1 is KGHSH and CDR2 LQKENI. The CDR3 is 14 residues long. The trim removed 6 bases at V and 7 bases at J, leaving 7 bases unmatched. The CDR3 coding sequence is TGTGCCAGCTCCCTGACAGGGGTCTCTGAAAAACTGTTTTTT. It codes for CASSLTGVSEKLFF.

This clone has only one observation. The chain joins TRBV18 to TRBJ1-4; D is possibly TRBD1 (6 bases). The ends were cut back, 3 bases at V and 8 bases at J, with 13 bases in the middle. CDR3 length: 14 residues. Per germline, CDR1 KGHSH and CDR2 LQKENI. As DNA, the CDR3 is TGTGCCAGCTCACCTCAACAGGGAGCGGAAAAACTGTTTTTT. It specifies CASSPQQGAEKLFF.

This chain links TRBV2 with TRBJ1-2, with D possibly TRBD1 on 5 matching bases. V lost 5 bases and J lost 2, with 12 bases in between. In germline, CDR1 is SNHLY, CDR2 FYNNEI. The CDR3 extends over 14 amino acids. CDR3: CASSPGTGNYGYTF. In DNA form, the CDR3 reads TGTGCCAGCAGTCCTGGGACTGGGAACTATGGCTACACCTTC.

This chain connects TRBV10-1 to TRBJ1-5, with 8 bases that match TRBD1. Losses at the gene ends were 6 bases for V and 14 bases for J; bases not matched to a gene: 27. Germline V gene data show CDR1 as WNHNN and CDR2 as SYGVQD (reference sequence). The length of the CDR3 is 18 residues. The CDR3 nucleotides read TGCGCCAGCAGCACTAGTCCGTCGGGACAGGACAGTTTTAAATCGGAGCATTTT. As protein: CASSTSPSGQDSFKSEHF.

This clone was observed a handful of times. The chain has TRBV5-1 and TRBJ1-1, with TRBD1 identical over 7 bases. CDR1 is SGHRS, CDR2 YFSETQ, per germline. The CDR3 is made up of 15 amino acids. With 4 bases clipped from V and 1 base from J, the junction kept 7 bases outside the gene matches. The CDR3 DNA reads as TGCGCCAGCAGCGGCGGCGGGACAGCGAACACTGAAGCTTTCTTT. This gives the protein CASSGGGTANTEAFF.

The chain has TRBV7-6 and TRBJ2-3, with a weak D call TRBD2 (5 bases). The CDR3 sequence is 16 residues long. Germline V gene lookup returns CDR1 SGHVS and CDR2 FNYEAQ. The V and J ends lost 5 bases and 0 bases respectively, with 15 bases between them. DNA for the CDR3: TGTGCCAGCAGCGGTATCGGAGGAGTCAGCACAGATACGCAGTATTTT. The encoded protein is CASSGIGGVSTDTQYF.

In nucleotides, the CDR3 is TGTGCCAGCAGCTTAGGCCAGGGTGACGGGGAGCTGTTTTTT. Translation: CASSLGQGDGELFF. The chain joins TRBV5-4 to TRBJ2-2, with a tentative D call TRBD1 (5 bases). CDR3 size: 14 residues. Germline V gene data show CDR1 as SGHNT and CDR2 as YYREEE (reference sequence). V lost 2 bases, J lost 7 bases, and 12 bases lay in between.

The chain has TRBV27 and TRBJ2-7, with TRBD1 matching 10 bases. The ends lost 2 bases at V and 1 base at J; junction bases unmatched: 5. The CDR3 covers 16 residues. The V gene's germline CDR1 is MNHEY and CDR2 SMNVEV (reference sequence). As DNA, the CDR3 is TGTGCCAGCAGTTTACTTGACAGGGGGCCTTCCTACGAGCAGTACTTC. Translating gives CASSLLDRGPSYEQYF.

The rearrangement links TRBV7-9 to TRBJ2-1; 10 bases match TRBD1. This CDR3 is built from 16 residues. Looked up from germline, CDR1 is SEHNR and CDR2 is FQNEAQ (reference sequence). With V trimmed by 1 base and J by 9 bases, 9 bases remained unmatched. The CDR3 bases are TGTGCCAGCAGCTTAGTGAGGAATTGGGACAGGGGTGAGCAGTTCTTC. The encoded protein is CASSLVRNWDRGEQFF.

The gene calls are TRBV28 and TRBJ2-1; TRBD1 matches at 7 bases. CDR1 is MDHEN and CDR2 is SYDVKM in the germline V gene. V dropped 7 bases and J dropped 4; count of bases not matched to a gene: 4. The CDR3 has 13 amino acids. The CDR3 is CASKLGQYNEQFF. The CDR3, as DNA: TGTGCCAGCAAGCTGGGACAGTACAATGAGCAGTTCTTC.

This clone was observed a few times. V usage is TRBV6-5 and J usage is TRBJ1-3; 7 bases are shared with TRBD1. The germline CDR1 and CDR2 sequences are MNHEY and SVGAGI. With 5 bases clipped from V and 3 bases from J, the junction kept 4 bases outside the gene matches. CDR3 length: 14 amino acids. The CDR3 DNA reads as TGTGCCAGCAGTAAACAGGGGTATGGAAACACCATATATTTT. Protein product: CASSKQGYGNTIYF.

The rearrangement uses TRBV19 and TRBJ2-1; a weak D match, TRBD2 (6 bases). Germline loops: CDR1 LNHDA, CDR2 SQIVND (reference sequence). This CDR3 is 18 amino acids long. Trimming took off 3 bases at V and 0 bases at J, with 18 bases between the two ends. The CDR3 spells CASSIFDGGPSSYNEQFF. CDR3 coding DNA: TGTGCCAGTAGTATCTTTGACGGGGGTCCTAGCTCCTACAATGAGCAGTTCTTC.

The rearrangement uses TRBV6-5 and TRBJ2-3; D is undetermined. The CDR3 totals 14 residues. Trimming removed 2 bases at V and 0 bases at J, with 6 bases between. CDR1 and CDR2 from the germline V gene are MNHEY and SVGAGI. The CDR3 bases are TGTGCCAGCAGTTACGCCAGGAGCACAGATACGCAGTATTTT. As protein: CASSYARSTDTQYF.